What follows are 8 T cell receptor beta chains derived from one specimen sequenced in a study of T cell responses to AZD1222 COVID-19 vaccine. Profiling relied on immunoSEQ multiplex PCR, and the TCRdb table lists in-frame clones only, not all of them. The sample records some 150,000 clones, about 94% being singletons. The starting material was peripheral blood, obtained on day 0 of AZD1222 vaccination. Every receptor here comes from an adult in good health.

The chain employs TRBV2 and TRBJ2-7; D is perhaps TRBD1 (5 bases). From germline, CDR1 is SNHLY and CDR2 FYNNEI. CDR3 length: 14 amino acids. Trimming cost V 7 bases and J 6 bases, with 19 bases left between them. CDR3 protein: CASTRTGFDSEQYF. The CDR3 DNA follows: TGTGCCAGCACCCGAACAGGTTTCGATTCCGAGCAGTACTTC.

V usage is TRBV5-1 and J usage is TRBJ2-1, with 7 bases identical to TRBD1. The CDR3 is 14 residues long. The ends lost 0 bases at V and 5 bases at J; junction bases unmatched: 2. Germline V gene data show CDR1 as SGHRS and CDR2 as YFSETQ. The CDR3 region is CASSLGGQNNEQFF. The CDR3 DNA is TGCGCCAGCAGCTTGGGGGGACAGAACAATGAGCAGTTCTTC.

The V and J genes are TRBV5-1 and TRBJ2-7; 10 bases line up with TRBD1. CDR1 and CDR2 (germline): SGHRS, YFSETQ. The V segment lost 4 bases and the J segment 5 bases; nucleotides outside the gene matches: 9. This CDR3 spans 15 amino acids. CDR3 in amino acids: CASSPGQGPWDEQYF. The CDR3, as DNA: TGCGCCAGCAGCCCGGGACAGGGGCCTTGGGACGAGCAGTACTTC.

The rearrangement joins TRBV29-1 to TRBJ2-3, with 7 bases fitting TRBD1. This CDR3 is 15 amino acids long. The junction had 8 bases not matched to a gene; V was cut back by 4 bases and J by 1 base. Germline lookup yields CDR1 SQVTM and CDR2 ANQGSEA. CDR3 protein: CSVVVDGQGTDTQYF. The CDR3 DNA reads as TGCAGCGTTGTTGTTGACGGACAGGGCACAGATACGCAGTATTTT.

The chain has TRBV6-2 or TRBV6-3 and TRBJ2-7; possibly TRBD2 for D (6 bases). Germline CDR1 is MNHEY and CDR2 is SVGEGT. The V end was cut by 2 bases, the J end by 6 bases, with 14 bases between. The CDR3 has 14 residues. The CDR3 reads CASSYAGRGVEQYF. The CDR3, as DNA: TGTGCCAGCAGTTACGCGGGGCGGGGCGTCGAGCAGTACTTC.

The chain recombines TRBV29-1 with TRBJ2-7; 10 bases align to TRBD1. V gave up 4 bases and J gave up 2 bases; unmatched junction bases: 8. The length of the CDR3 is 15 residues. The germline V gene encodes CDR1 SQVTM and CDR2 ANQGSEA. This CDR3 reads CSVALIGTGAYEQYF. CDR3 sequence (DNA): TGCAGCGTTGCCTTAATTGGGACAGGGGCCTACGAGCAGTACTTC.

The chain carries TRBV7-2 and TRBJ1-2; a weak D match, TRBD1 (5 bases). The CDR3 is 13 amino acids. Trimming cost V 4 bases and J 7 bases, with 13 bases left between them. Germline V CDR1 and CDR2: SGHTA, FQGNSA. The CDR3 DNA is TGTGCCAGCAGCTCCCTCGGGGGGTTTGGCTACACCTTC. It yields the protein CASSSLGGFGYTF.

This chain uses TRBV6-5 with TRBJ1-4; 7 nucleotides line up with TRBD1. The germline gives CDR1 MNHEY, CDR2 SVGAGI. Trimming at V came to 8 bases and at J to 7 bases, leaving 10 bases not matched to a gene. The CDR3 contains 14 residues. The CDR3 region is CASGGQPRGEKLFF. CDR3 sequence (DNA): TGTGCCAGCGGGGGACAGCCCAGGGGTGAAAAACTGTTTTTT.